This T cell receptor beta chain was retrieved from a study of shared clonotypes between healthy human individuals. Study overall: In total, the donors were a couple of women and a few men aged 18 to 49.

CDR3 length: 13 residues. The V end lost 0 bases, the J end lost 3 bases, and 9 bases lay between the germline ends. CDR1 and CDR2 from the germline V gene are GTSNPN and SVGIG (reference sequence). Whole-study findings and limits: How much donors shared clonotypes was expected to be affected by sequencing depth. In general, naive subsets displayed greater estimated richness than memory subsets did.

For this clone: The antigen remains unidentified.

Here immunoSEQ multiplex PCR was the method, and the copy in TCRdb shows in-frame clones only, minus some. Here the sample spans over 2 million clones, less than 95% being singletons. This clonotype was obtained from a man aged 18-30 years in good health. Some clones in this sample may be carry-over from other donors' samples. This chain uses TRBV30 with TRBJ2-7, with D tentatively TRBD1 or TRBD2 (5 bases each). Material for sequencing was naive CD4+ T cells from PBMCs. Subset given: CD45RA+ positively selected. The chain's CDR3 is CAWSVRGYYEQYF. The CDR3 DNA is TGTGCCTGGAGTGTGAGGGGCTACTACGAGCAGTACTTC.